This is a list of T cell receptor beta chains from one sample in a study of shared clonotypes between healthy human individuals. The assay was immunoSEQ multiplex PCR, and TCRdb's table has in-frame clones only and misses some. The sample holds around 2,000,000 clones, roughly 95% seen once. Material: naive CD8+ T cells sorted from blood. These receptors all come from a man younger than 35 in good health. Both conserved end residues are part of each CDR3. Fields, in order: CDR3 protein, CDR3 DNA, D gene, clone size, J gene, V gene. D genes are given only for firm matches. Part of the rows lack a size; the others show once, few, many or a class for expanded clones.

CASSLIGAAATNEKLFF | TGTGCCAGCAGCCTAATTGGGGCGGCTGCAACTAATGAAAAACTGTTTTTT | . | . | TRBJ1-4 | TRBV7-9
CASMEGAGTGANVLTF | TGTGCCAGCATGGAGGGGGCTGGGACTGGGGCCAACGTCCTGACTTTC | . | . | TRBJ2-6 | TRBV27
CASSLYASGDPYEQYF | TGTGCCAGCAGTTTATATGCTAGCGGGGATCCCTACGAGCAGTACTTC | TRBD2 | . | TRBJ2-7 | TRBV28
CASSQFIETRGGHEQYF | TGTGCCAGCAGCCAATTTATCGAAACCAGGGGCGGCCACGAGCAGTACTTC | . | once | TRBJ2-7 | TRBV14
CAALGTGAPDENSPLHF | TGTGCCGCTTTGGGGACAGGGGCCCCTGATGAGAATTCACCCCTCCACTTT | TRBD1 | . | TRBJ1-6 | TRBV28
CASSQALSSYEQYF | TGTGCCAGCAGCCAAGCGCTAAGCTCCTACGAGCAGTACTTC | . | . | TRBJ2-7 | TRBV7-6
CASRQTTGSGGIGEKLFF | TGTGCCAGCAGGCAGACGACAGGATCAGGGGGCATAGGTGAAAAACTGTTTTTT | TRBD1 | . | TRBJ1-4 | TRBV7-9
CASREDRVNGELFF | TGTGCCAGCAGAGAGGACAGGGTCAACGGGGAGCTGTTTTTT | TRBD1 | . | TRBJ2-2 | TRBV6-4
CASRGEGTGLNTEAFF | TGTGCCAGCAGGGGTGAAGGGACAGGGCTGAACACTGAAGCTTTCTTT | TRBD1 | . | TRBJ1-1 | TRBV7-9
CASSEMGRTNEKLFF | TGTGCCAGCAGTGAAATGGGACGGACTAATGAAAAACTGTTTTTT | . | . | TRBJ1-4 | TRBV6-1
CAWRATGILDTGELFF | TGTGCCTGGAGAGCCACAGGGATTTTAGACACCGGGGAGCTGTTTTTT | . | . | TRBJ2-2 | TRBV30
CASKPDRSSGNTIYF | TGTGCCAGCAAACCGGACAGAAGCTCTGGAAACACCATATATTTT | . | once | TRBJ1-3 | TRBV27
CASSPGSIETQYF | TGTGCCAGCAGCCCGGGATCCATAGAGACCCAGTACTTC | . | . | TRBJ2-5 | TRBV5-6
CAWSHEPSYEQYF | TGTGCCTGGAGTCACGAGCCCTCCTACGAGCAGTACTTC | . | . | TRBJ2-7 | TRBV30
CASSLEAGGVMNTEAFF | TGTGCCAGCAGCTTAGAGGCGGGTGGTGTAATGAACACTGAAGCTTTCTTT | . | . | TRBJ1-1 | TRBV7-9
CASSLGGADGAKNIQYF | TGTGCCAGCAGCTTAGGAGGAGCCGACGGGGCCAAAAACATTCAGTACTTC | . | . | TRBJ2-4 | TRBV7-8
CASSLVGTGDDTQYF | TGTGCCAGCAGCTTAGTCGGGACAGGGGACGATACGCAGTATTTT | TRBD1 | . | TRBJ2-3 | TRBV7-9
CASSVEPAETQYF | TGTGCCAGCAGCGTAGAGCCAGCAGAGACCCAGTACTTC | . | . | TRBJ2-5 | TRBV9
CASSHSGKDTGELFF | TGTGCCAGCAGCCATAGCGGGAAGGACACCGGGGAGCTGTTTTTT | TRBD2 | . | TRBJ2-2 | TRBV9
CASSKGTGSNQPQHF | TGTGCCAGCAGTAAGGGGACAGGAAGCAATCAGCCCCAGCATTTT | TRBD1 | . | TRBJ1-5 | TRBV27
CASSQEVAGDEQYF | TGTGCCAGCAGCCAAGAAGTGGCAGGGGACGAGCAGTACTTC | . | . | TRBJ2-7 | TRBV14
CASAPDLGPRGGYTF | TGTGCCAGCGCCCCTGACCTCGGGCCCCGAGGAGGCTACACCTTC | . | . | TRBJ1-2 | TRBV28
CASSPQSLVGTGELFF | TGCGCCAGCAGCCCCCAAAGCCTAGTCGGCACCGGGGAGCTGTTTTTT | . | . | TRBJ2-2 | TRBV4-1
CATSRASGTGIARANEKLFF | TGTGCCACCAGCAGAGCGTCCGGGACAGGGATCGCTAGGGCTAATGAAAAACTGTTTTTT | TRBD1 | . | TRBJ1-4 | TRBV15
CATWEGYNSPLHF | TGTGCCACCTGGGAGGGGTATAATTCACCCCTCCACTTT | . | . | TRBJ1-6 | TRBV6-5
CAISESAGEETQYF | TGTGCCATCAGTGAGTCAGCGGGAGAAGAGACCCAGTACTTC | TRBD2 | . | TRBJ2-5 | TRBV10-3
CASSPLSPYKEASSYEQYF | TGTGCCAGCTCACCACTTTCACCTTACAAGGAGGCAAGCTCCTACGAGCAGTACTTC | . | . | TRBJ2-7 | TRBV18
CASSVEAEAGYTF | TGTGCCAGCAGCGTAGAGGCGGAAGCAGGCTACACCTTC | . | . | TRBJ1-2 | TRBV9
CASSHVTTNEKLFF | TGCGCCAGCAGCCATGTAACAACTAATGAAAAACTGTTTTTT | . | . | TRBJ1-4 | TRBV4-1
CASSLGGYPYEQYF | TGCGCCAGCAGCTTGGGCGGGTACCCCTACGAGCAGTACTTC | . | . | TRBJ2-7 | TRBV5-1
CAISETGYGYTF | TGTGCCATCAGTGAGACAGGATATGGCTACACCTTC | . | . | TRBJ1-2 | TRBV10-3